This T cell receptor beta chain appears in the sequencing data of a study of T cells in Graves' hyperthyroidism and ophthalmopathy. This clonotype was seen a few times. Amplified TCR beta CDR3 regions came from RNA transcripts. An initial round of RT-PCR targeting the TCR CDR3 relied on the HTBI primer set. In TCRdb, the multiplex PCR reads were re-called with MiXCR into one record per CDR3 protein. The profile shows about 740,000 distinct CDR3 sequences, 11% to 15% of them singletons. Germline CDR1 is DFQATT and CDR2 is SNEGSKA (reference sequence). The CDR3 is made up of 20 amino acids. V shed 6 bases, J shed 2 bases, and the junction held 20 bases outside the gene matches.

This chain joins TRBV20-1 and TRBJ1-5, with 12 bases identical to TRBD1. This clonotype originated in a woman aged 18-30 years with Graves' hyperthyroidism. Sequenced: blood. The CDR3 is CSATRDRGPSDIVGNQPQHF. DNA for the CDR3: TGCAGTGCAACCAGGGACAGGGGGCCTAGTGATATAGTAGGCAATCAGCCCCAGCATTTT.